This passage covers 7 T cell receptor beta chains from one sample sequenced in a study of blood T cells in healthy people across ages. A second about 6 to 12 cycle PCR used barcoded and J-beta primers. TCRdb analysed the 5' RACE reads with MiXCR anew, one entry per CDR3 protein. The sample shows around 650,000 distinct CDR3 sequences, about 43% of them seen only once. The sequenced sample consisted of blood. Receptors originate from an elderly man in good health.

The rearrangement links TRBV12-3 or TRBV12-4 to TRBJ2-7, with 8 bases matching TRBD1. V gave up 5 bases and J gave up 4 bases; unmatched junction bases: 16. The CDR3 extends over 17 amino acids. The CDR3 region is CASSARPVDRDLYEQYF. CDR3 in DNA: TGTGCCAGCAGTGCCCGACCTGTGGACAGGGATCTTTACGAGCAGTACTTC.

This clonotype has a count of ten or more. The rearrangement links TRBV5-1 to TRBJ2-1; D gene ambiguous. Germline V lookup: CDR1 SGHRS, CDR2 YFSETQ. The CDR3 is 13 residues long. V was trimmed by 2 bases and J by 5 bases, leaving 8 bases between them. The CDR3 sequence is CASSLYPDNEQFF. The CDR3 bases are TGCGCCAGCAGCTTATACCCCGACAATGAGCAGTTCTTC.

The chain couples TRBV20-1 to TRBJ2-7; 10 positions match TRBD1. The DNA end is more similar to TRBJ2-5, so the J call may be wrong. This CDR3 spans 12 amino acids. From germline, CDR1 is DFQATT and CDR2 SNEGSKA (reference sequence). The CDR3 protein is CSARTGGETQYF. The CDR3 DNA is TGCAGTGCTAGGACAGGGGGCGAGACCCAGTACTTC.

V and J are TRBV7-9 and TRBJ2-5; possibly TRBD1 for D (8 bases). The germline CDR1 and CDR2 sequences are SEHNR and FQNEAQ (reference sequence). This CDR3 contains 14 residues. Trimming stripped 5 bases from V and 3 bases from J, with 13 bases between. CDR3 loop: CASSNRGGEETQYF. CDR3 DNA: TGTGCCAGCAGCAACAGGGGGGGCGAAGAGACCCAGTACTTC.

There are a few counts of this clonotype. The genes are TRBV7-2 and TRBJ2-5, with 9 bases lining up with TRBD2. Germline V gives CDR1 SGHTA, CDR2 FQGNSA. The CDR3 length is 16 residues. The V segment lost 4 bases and the J segment 10 bases; nucleotides outside the gene matches: 16. Here the CDR3 DNA reads TGTGCCAGCAGCTCTCGAGACGCACTAGCGGGTCAGGACCAGTACTTC. Translation: CASSSRDALAGQDQYF.

Of note for this clonotype: Given a much more abundant clone one base away, this may be a read error. V gene TRBV29-1 combines with J gene TRBJ1-2; the D is unclear. Between the trimmed V and J ends, which lost 7 bases and 6 bases, there was a span of 27 bases. CDR3 length: 16 residues. Germline CDR1 reads SQVTM; CDR2 reads ANQGSEA. In DNA form, the CDR3 reads TGCAGCGGTCGTTTTGACCCTAGCCTCACACAAAATGGCTACACCTTC. Amino acid sequence: CSGRFDPSLTQNGYTF.

This clonotype was observed once. The chain is built from TRBV7-2 and TRBJ2-3; TRBD2 matches at 8 bases. J lost 6 bases, V lost 1 base, and 9 bases had no gene match. Germline CDR1 reads SGHTA; CDR2 reads FQGNSA. This CDR3 region has 16 residues. CDR3 coding DNA: TGTGCCAGCAGCTTAGTGCGGGGGGCTGGGTCTGATACGCAGTATTTT. Translation: CASSLVRGAGSDTQYF. The full variable domain, completed using reference TRBV7-2 and TRBJ2-3, is GAGVSQSPSNKVTEKGKDVELRCDPISGHTALYWYRQSLGQGLEFLIYFQGNSAPDKSGLPSDRFSAERTGGSVSTLTIQRTQQEDSAVYLCASSLVRGAGSDTQYFGPGTRLTVL.